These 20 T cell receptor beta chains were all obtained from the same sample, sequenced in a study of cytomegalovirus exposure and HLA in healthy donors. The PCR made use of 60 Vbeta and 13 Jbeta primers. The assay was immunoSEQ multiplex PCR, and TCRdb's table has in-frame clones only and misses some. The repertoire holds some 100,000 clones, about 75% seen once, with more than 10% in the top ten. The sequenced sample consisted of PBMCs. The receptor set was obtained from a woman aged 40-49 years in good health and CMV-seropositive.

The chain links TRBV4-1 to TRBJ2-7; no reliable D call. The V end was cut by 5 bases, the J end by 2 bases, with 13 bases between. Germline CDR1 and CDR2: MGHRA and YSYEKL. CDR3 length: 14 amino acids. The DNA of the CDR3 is TGCGCCAGCAGCATTGGTCAGAACCCCTACGAGCAGTACTTC. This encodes CASSIGQNPYEQYF.

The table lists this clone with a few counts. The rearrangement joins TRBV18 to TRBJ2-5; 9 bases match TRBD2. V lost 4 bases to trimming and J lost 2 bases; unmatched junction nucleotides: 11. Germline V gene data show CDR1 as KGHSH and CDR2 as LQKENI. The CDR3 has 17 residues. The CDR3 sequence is CASSHGRRLAGQETQYF. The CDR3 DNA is TGTGCCAGCTCACATGGCAGACGGCTAGCGGGGCAAGAGACCCAGTACTTC.

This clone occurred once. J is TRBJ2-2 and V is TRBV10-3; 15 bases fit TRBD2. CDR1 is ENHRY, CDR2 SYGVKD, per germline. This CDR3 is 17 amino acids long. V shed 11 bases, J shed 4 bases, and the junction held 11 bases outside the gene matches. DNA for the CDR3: TGTGCCGTCACCCGGACTAGCGGGGGGGCGGGCACCGGGGAGCTGTTTTTT. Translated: CAVTRTSGGAGTGELFF.

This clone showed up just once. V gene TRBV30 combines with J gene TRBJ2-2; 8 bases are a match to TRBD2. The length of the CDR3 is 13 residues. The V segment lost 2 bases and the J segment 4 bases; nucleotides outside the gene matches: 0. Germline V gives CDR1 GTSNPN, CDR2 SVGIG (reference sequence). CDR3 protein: CAWSSGSTGELFF. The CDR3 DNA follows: TGTGCCTGGAGTAGCGGGAGCACCGGGGAGCTGTTTTTT.

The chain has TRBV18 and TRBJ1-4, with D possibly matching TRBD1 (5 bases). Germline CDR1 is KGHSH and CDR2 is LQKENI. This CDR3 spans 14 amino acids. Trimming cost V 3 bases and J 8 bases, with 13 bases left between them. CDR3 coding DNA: TGTGCCAGCTCACCCGGAAACTACAGGGAAAAACTGTTTTTT. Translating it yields CASSPGNYREKLFF. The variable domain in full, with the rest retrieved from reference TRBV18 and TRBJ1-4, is NAGVMQNPRHLVRRRGQEARLRCSPMKGHSHVYWYRQLPEEGLKFMVYLQKENIIDESGMPKERFSAEFPKEGPSILRIQQVVRGDSAAYFCASSPGNYREKLFFGSGTQLSVL.

The CDR3 spells CASMEGNNQPQHF. The DNA for the CDR3 is TGTGCCAGTATGGAGGGGAACAATCAGCCCCAGCATTTT. This chain uses TRBV19 with TRBJ1-5, with D perhaps matching TRBD1 (5 bases). The CDR3 covers 13 residues. The ends were cut back, 7 bases at V and 3 bases at J, with 10 bases in the middle. Germline values: CDR1 LNHDA, CDR2 SQIVND (reference sequence). Full variable domain (rest looked up from reference TRBV19 and TRBJ1-5): DGGITQSPKYLFRKEGQNVTLSCEQNLNHDAMYWYRQDPGQGLRLIYYSQIVNDFQKGDIAEGYSVSREKKESFPLTVTSAQKNPTAFYLCASMEGNNQPQHFGDGTRLSIL.

The CDR3, as DNA: TGTGCCAGCTCACCCGGGACAGGGAGCCCTAATCAGCCCCAGCATTTT. Residues: CASSPGTGSPNQPQHF. The chain couples TRBV18 to TRBJ1-5; 9 positions agree with TRBD1. V shed 3 bases and J 4 bases; nucleotides not matched to a gene: 7. CDR1 and CDR2 from the germline V gene are KGHSH and LQKENI. CDR3 length: 16 amino acids.

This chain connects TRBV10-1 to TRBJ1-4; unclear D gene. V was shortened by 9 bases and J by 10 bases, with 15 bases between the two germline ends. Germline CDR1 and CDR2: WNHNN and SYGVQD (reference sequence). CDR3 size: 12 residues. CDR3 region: CARDGPAGKLFF. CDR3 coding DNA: TGCGCCAGAGACGGCCCCGCAGGAAAACTGTTTTTT.

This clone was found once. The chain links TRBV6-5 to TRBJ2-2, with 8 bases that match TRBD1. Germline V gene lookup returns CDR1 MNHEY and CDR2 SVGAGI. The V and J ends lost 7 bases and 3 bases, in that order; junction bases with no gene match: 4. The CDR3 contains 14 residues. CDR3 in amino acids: CASNGQGYTGELFF. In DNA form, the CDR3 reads TGTGCCAGCAATGGACAGGGTTACACCGGGGAGCTGTTTTTT.

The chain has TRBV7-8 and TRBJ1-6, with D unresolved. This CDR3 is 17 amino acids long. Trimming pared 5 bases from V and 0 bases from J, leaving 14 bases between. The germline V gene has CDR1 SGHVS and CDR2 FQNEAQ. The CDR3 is CASSMRAGSSYNSPLHF. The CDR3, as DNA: TGTGCCAGCAGCATGAGGGCCGGGAGCTCCTATAATTCACCCCTCCACTTT.

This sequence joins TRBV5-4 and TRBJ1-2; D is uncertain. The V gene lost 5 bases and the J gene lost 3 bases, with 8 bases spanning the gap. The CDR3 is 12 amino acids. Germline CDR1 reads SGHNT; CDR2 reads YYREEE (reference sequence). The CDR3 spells CASRPEHYGYTF. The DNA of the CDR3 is TGTGCCAGCAGGCCTGAGCACTATGGCTACACCTTC.

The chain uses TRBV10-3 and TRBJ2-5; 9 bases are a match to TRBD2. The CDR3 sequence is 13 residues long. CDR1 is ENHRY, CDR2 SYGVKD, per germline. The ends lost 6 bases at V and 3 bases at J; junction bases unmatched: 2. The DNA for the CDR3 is TGTGCCATCAGGGTAGCGGGGGAAGAGACCCAGTACTTC. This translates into CAIRVAGEETQYF.

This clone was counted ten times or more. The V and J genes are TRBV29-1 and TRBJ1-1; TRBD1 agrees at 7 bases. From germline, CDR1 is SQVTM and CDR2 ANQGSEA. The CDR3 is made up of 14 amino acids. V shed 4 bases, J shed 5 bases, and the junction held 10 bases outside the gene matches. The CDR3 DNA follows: TGCAGCGTTGCGAGGACAGGAAGGAGGACTGAAGCTTTCTTT. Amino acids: CSVARTGRRTEAFF.

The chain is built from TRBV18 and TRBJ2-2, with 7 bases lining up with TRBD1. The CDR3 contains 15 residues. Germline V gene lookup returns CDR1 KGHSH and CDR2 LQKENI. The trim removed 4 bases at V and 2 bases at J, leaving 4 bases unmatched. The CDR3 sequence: CASSLGQVNTGELFF. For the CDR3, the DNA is TGTGCCAGCTCACTAGGACAGGTTAACACCGGGGAGCTGTTTTTT.

The CDR3 DNA sequence: TGCGCCAGCAGGCGCCGACAGGGAACCCAGAACACTGAAGCTTTCTTT. As protein: CASRRRQGTQNTEAFF. The chain couples TRBV5-1 to TRBJ1-1; 7 positions agree with TRBD1. Germline CDR1 SGHRS, CDR2 YFSETQ. V dropped 5 bases and J dropped 1; count of bases not matched to a gene: 11. CDR3 length: 16 residues.

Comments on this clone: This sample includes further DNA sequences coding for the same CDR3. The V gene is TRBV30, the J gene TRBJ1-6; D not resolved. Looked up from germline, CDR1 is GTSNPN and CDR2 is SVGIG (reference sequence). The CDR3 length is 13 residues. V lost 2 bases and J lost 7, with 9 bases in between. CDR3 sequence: CAWSLGSNSPLHF. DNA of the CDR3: TGTGCCTGGAGTCTAGGATCCAATTCACCCCTCCACTTT.

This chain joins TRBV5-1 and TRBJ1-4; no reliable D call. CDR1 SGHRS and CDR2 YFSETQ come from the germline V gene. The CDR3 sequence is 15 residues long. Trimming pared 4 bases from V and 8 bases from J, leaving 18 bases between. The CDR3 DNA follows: TGCGCCAGCAGCCCATCGGGAGGGCACGGAGAAAAACTGTTTTTT. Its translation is CASSPSGGHGEKLFF. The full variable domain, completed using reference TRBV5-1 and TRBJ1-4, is KAGVTQTPRYLIKTRGQQVTLSCSPISGHRSVSWYQQTPGQGLQFLFEYFSETQRNKGNFPGRFSGRQFSNSRSEMNVSTLELGDSALYLCASSPSGGHGEKLFFGSGTQLSVL.

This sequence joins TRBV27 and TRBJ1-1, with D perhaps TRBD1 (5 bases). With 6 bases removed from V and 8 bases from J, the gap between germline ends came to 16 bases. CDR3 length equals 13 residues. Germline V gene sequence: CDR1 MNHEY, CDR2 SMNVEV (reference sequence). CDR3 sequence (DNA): TGTGCCAGCAGGCCTGTGATGGGGCCCGAAGCTTTCTTT. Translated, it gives CASRPVMGPEAFF.

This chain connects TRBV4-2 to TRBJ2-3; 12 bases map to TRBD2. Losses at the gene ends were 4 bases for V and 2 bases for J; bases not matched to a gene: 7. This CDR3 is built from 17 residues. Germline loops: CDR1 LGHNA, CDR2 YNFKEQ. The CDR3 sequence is CASSPGLAGTNTDTQYF. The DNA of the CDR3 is TGTGCCAGCAGCCCAGGACTAGCGGGAACAAACACAGATACGCAGTATTTT.

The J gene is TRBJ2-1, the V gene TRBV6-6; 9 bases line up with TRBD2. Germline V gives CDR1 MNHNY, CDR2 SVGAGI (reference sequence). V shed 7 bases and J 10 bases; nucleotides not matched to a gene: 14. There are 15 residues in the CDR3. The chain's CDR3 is CASTKGAGGPEEQFF. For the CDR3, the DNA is TGTGCCAGCACCAAAGGGGCGGGGGGGCCGGAGGAGCAGTTCTTC.